This TCR beta chain emerged from a study of human T cells and chemical hapten exposure. From the RACE reads, TCRdb called clonotypes with MiXCR, one entry per CDR3 protein. The sample comprises more than 250,000 distinct CDR3 sequences, around 9.3% of which are singletons, and over 2% rests with the top ten. This clonotype showed up just a few times. This CDR3 is 14 amino acids long. Germline V gives CDR1 MGHDK, CDR2 SYGVNS. V dropped 3 bases and J dropped 2 bases, with 11 bases sitting between them. Time point defined: pre-sensitization, week 0. Treatment of the sample: therapeutic diphenylcyclopropenone sensitization with weekly scalp DPC.

The receptor was isolated from a woman aged 40 to 49 with alopecia areata. Some clones in this sample may be carry-over from other donors' samples. The chain is built from TRBV25-1 and TRBJ2-7; D unresolved. The source was whole blood, collected in connection with sensitization to the hapten diphenylcyclopropenone (DPC). CDR3 sequence: CASSDYTTTYEQYF. CDR3 DNA sequence: TGTGCCAGCAGTGATTACACAACTACCTACGAGCAGTACTTC.